Following are 14 T cell receptor beta chains from one sample sequenced in a study of blood T cell repertoires in COVID-19 (TCRdb year 2020). Libraries were prepared through the immunoSEQ multiplex PCR assay. TCRdb mirrors the immuneACCESS table, restricted to in-frame sequences. Some clones are absent from its copies; in checked studies, under half trace to an unresolved V gene, and the reason for the others is unknown. Across this sample there are some 250,000 clones, with about 89% seen only once. Roughly 8.3% of the sample comes from the top ten. Sequenced input: PBMCs or T cells enriched from blood (not recorded which). The receptors come from a man aged 35 to 55 who had recovered from COVID-19.

The V and J genes are TRBV18 and TRBJ1-2; possible D gene TRBD1, 5 bases. CDR3 size: 17 residues. Trimming stripped 3 bases from V and 5 bases from J, with 22 bases between. CDR1 KGHSH and CDR2 LQKENI come from the germline V gene. This chain's CDR3 is CASSPSLDTEKDYGYTF. In nucleotides, the CDR3 is TGTGCCAGCTCACCGTCCCTGGACACCGAGAAAGATTATGGCTACACCTTC. Based on the CDR3 plus reference TRBV18 and TRBJ1-2, the full variable domain is NAGVMQNPRHLVRRRGQEARLRCSPMKGHSHVYWYRQLPEEGLKFMVYLQKENIIDESGMPKERFSAEFPKEGPSILRIQQVVRGDSAAYFCASSPSLDTEKDYGYTFGSGTRLTVV.

In this sample, this clone turned up once. This chain uses TRBV6-1 with TRBJ1-1; D is unclear. The CDR3 length is 15 residues. CDR1 MNHNS and CDR2 SASEGT come from the germline V gene. Trimming pared 0 bases from V and 6 bases from J, leaving 14 bases between. Here the CDR3 DNA reads TGTGCCAGCAGTGAAGCTTGGGGTGGAGGAGCTGAAGCTTTCTTT. This sequence encodes CASSEAWGGGAEAFF.

The chain carries TRBV20-1 and TRBJ2-7, with D possibly being TRBD2 (6 bases). The ends were cut back, 3 bases at V and 5 bases at J, with 14 bases in the middle. The CDR3 is made up of 13 amino acids. Germline values: CDR1 DFQATT, CDR2 SNEGSKA (reference sequence). The CDR3 protein is CSASPLRGNEQYF. The CDR3 nucleotides read TGCAGTGCTAGTCCTTTGCGGGGCAACGAGCAGTACTTC.

This clone has just a few counts. The chain links TRBV4-1 to TRBJ2-7, with 11 bases fitting TRBD2. V dropped 1 base and J dropped 3; count of bases not matched to a gene: 2. Germline lookup yields CDR1 MGHRA and CDR2 YSYEKL. This CDR3 is 15 amino acids long. DNA of the CDR3: TGCGCCAGCAGCCAAGTAGGGACTAGCGGCTACGAGCAGTACTTC. Its protein product is CASSQVGTSGYEQYF.

This chain links TRBV5-1 with TRBJ2-2; the match to TRBD1 covers 7 bases. V shed 5 bases, J shed 0 bases, and the junction held 4 bases outside the gene matches. This CDR3 region has 15 residues. Germline V gene data show CDR1 as SGHRS and CDR2 as YFSETQ. CDR3 nucleotide sequence: TGCGCCAGCAGAACCGGGACAGCGAACACCGGGGAGCTGTTTTTT. Its protein is CASRTGTANTGELFF.

To note about this clone: Within the sample, other DNA sequences also encode this same CDR3. The V and J genes are TRBV18 and TRBJ2-5; 9 bases match TRBD2. V was clipped by 2 bases and J by 2 bases; unmatched bases: 3. Looked up from germline, CDR1 is KGHSH and CDR2 is LQKENI. The CDR3 extends over 15 amino acids. The chain's CDR3 is CASSPGLAGQETQYF. In DNA form, the CDR3 reads TGTGCCAGCTCACCAGGGCTAGCGGGGCAAGAGACCCAGTACTTC. Full variable domain (missing parts from reference TRBV18 and TRBJ2-5): NAGVMQNPRHLVRRRGQEARLRCSPMKGHSHVYWYRQLPEEGLKFMVYLQKENIIDESGMPKERFSAEFPKEGPSILRIQQVVRGDSAAYFCASSPGLAGQETQYFGPGTRLLVL.

The chain combines TRBV5-4 with TRBJ2-5, with 11 bases identical to TRBD2. Germline CDR1 SGHNT, CDR2 YYREEE (reference sequence). The CDR3 sequence is 18 residues long. Losses at the gene ends were 0 bases for V and 0 bases for J; bases not matched to a gene: 7. The chain's CDR3 is CASSLVGGLAAYQETQYF. Written as DNA, the CDR3 is TGTGCCAGCAGCTTGGTGGGGGGACTAGCGGCGTACCAAGAGACCCAGTACTTC.

J is TRBJ2-2 and V is TRBV19; 8 nucleotides align to TRBD1. After removal of 4 bases from V and 4 bases from J, the junction contained 11 bases not matched to a gene. Germline CDR1 and CDR2: LNHDA and SQIVND (reference sequence). CDR3 length equals 17 residues. The CDR3 here is CASSRIDRGRGTGELFF. DNA for the CDR3: TGTGCCAGTAGTAGAATAGACAGGGGTCGAGGCACCGGGGAGCTGTTTTTT.

This chain connects TRBV19 to TRBJ2-1; TRBD2 aligns across 12 bases. Germline CDR1 LNHDA, CDR2 SQIVND (reference sequence). There are 15 residues in the CDR3. The ends lost 5 bases at V and 5 bases at J; junction bases unmatched: 4. The CDR3 spells CASSPGLAGNNEQFF. The CDR3 DNA follows: TGTGCCAGTAGTCCGGGACTAGCGGGCAACAATGAGCAGTTCTTC.

The rearrangement uses TRBV2 and TRBJ2-1; 8 bases align to TRBD2. This CDR3 contains 16 residues. V dropped 4 bases and J dropped 0; count of bases not matched to a gene: 5. Per germline, CDR1 SNHLY and CDR2 FYNNEI. The CDR3 DNA sequence: TGTGCCAGCAGTGGGACTAGCCCTAGCTCCTACAATGAGCAGTTCTTC. Amino acids: CASSGTSPSSYNEQFF.

This sequence joins TRBV7-2 and TRBJ2-5; TRBD2 matches at 8 bases. Trimming at V came to 2 bases and at J to 8 bases, leaving 10 bases not matched to a gene. The CDR3 contains 15 residues. In germline, CDR1 is SGHTA, CDR2 FQGNSA. The chain's CDR3 is CASSLTAGGLVTQYF. The CDR3 region has the DNA TGTGCCAGCAGCTTAACGGCGGGGGGCCTCGTTACCCAGTACTTC.

V is TRBV19 and J is TRBJ1-1; D unclear. The V end lost 0 bases, the J end lost 10 bases, and 12 bases lay between the germline ends. CDR1 is LNHDA and CDR2 is SQIVND in the germline V gene (reference sequence). This CDR3 is built from 13 residues. The CDR3 protein is CASSIDRETRAFF. CDR3 bases: TGTGCCAGTAGTATAGATCGAGAAACTAGAGCTTTCTTT.

The chain carries TRBV15 and TRBJ2-3; D unclear. Germline CDR1 is LNHNV and CDR2 is YYDKDF (reference sequence). This CDR3 contains 16 residues. Trimming removed 5 bases from V and 2 bases from J, with 17 bases in between. In nucleotides, the CDR3 is TGTGCCACCAGCGAACTGGGCGCTTTGAACACAGATACGCAGTATTTT. It is translated as CATSELGALNTDTQYF.

The chain links TRBV6-5 to TRBJ1-2, with D possibly being TRBD1 (6 bases). The V gene lost 5 bases and the J gene lost 5 bases, with 12 bases spanning the gap. The CDR3 consists of 13 residues. Germline V gene data show CDR1 as MNHEY and CDR2 as SVGAGI. The CDR3 sequence is CASSPLQGYGYTF. CDR3 bases: TGTGCCAGCAGTCCTTTACAGGGTTATGGCTACACCTTC.